The 28 T cell receptor beta chains in this list originate from one sample, sequenced in a study of T cell responses to AZD1222 COVID-19 vaccine. Sequencing used immunoSEQ multiplex PCR; TCRdb keeps in-frame clones, though not all of them. The data show around 87,000 clones, with just over 90% seen just once and over 20% held by the top ten. Sample: peripheral blood, taken on day 0 of AZD1222 vaccination. The receptors were gathered from an adult in good health.

V usage is TRBV15 and J usage is TRBJ2-2; TRBD1 matches 12 bases. The CDR3 loop spans 14 amino acids. J gave up 7 bases and V 9 bases, and 6 bases lay outside the gene matches. Germline CDR1 reads LNHNV; CDR2 reads YYDKDF (reference sequence). CDR3 in DNA: TGTGCCACGACCGGGACAGGGGGCATCGGGGAGCTGTTTTTT. Amino acids: CATTGTGGIGELFF.

The DNA of the CDR3 is TGTGCCAGCAGACCGGGACAGGGTGCCGGGGAGCTGTTTTTT. Protein product: CASRPGQGAGELFF. The chain links TRBV9 to TRBJ2-2; 9 bases fit TRBD1. This CDR3 is built from 14 residues. Germline-derived CDR1 and CDR2 are SGDLS and YYNGEE. The V gene end was trimmed by 5 bases and the J gene end by 6 bases; junction bases not matched to a gene: 5.

The count of this clone is one. V is TRBV7-8 and J is TRBJ2-2; 10 bases map to TRBD2. Trimming removed 1 base from V and 7 bases from J; junction bases left unmatched: 12. Per germline, CDR1 SGHVS and CDR2 FQNEAQ. The CDR3 is 18 amino acids. The CDR3 loop is CASSLERRQRGGHGELFF. The CDR3 DNA reads TGTGCCAGCAGCTTAGAACGAAGGCAGCGGGGGGGCCACGGGGAGCTGTTTTTT. The complete variable domain, with remaining parts taken from reference TRBV7-8 and TRBJ2-2, reads GAGVSQSPRYKVAKRGQDVALRCDPISGHVSLFWYQQALGQGPEFLTYFQNEAQLDKSGLPSDRFFAERPEGSVSTLKIQRTQQEDSAVYLCASSLERRQRGGHGELFFGEGSRLTVL.

This chain links TRBV5-5 with TRBJ1-2, with D possibly matching TRBD1 (5 bases). Germline V gene lookup returns CDR1 SGHKS and CDR2 YYEKEE (reference sequence). V lost 0 bases to trimming and J lost 3 bases, with 9 bases between them. There are 14 residues in the CDR3. This CDR3 is CASSLAVQDYGYTF. In DNA form, the CDR3 reads TGTGCCAGCAGCTTGGCCGTACAGGACTATGGCTACACCTTC.

The rearrangement joins TRBV4-1 to TRBJ2-7, with D unclear. Germline values: CDR1 MGHRA, CDR2 YSYEKL. V lost 3 bases and J lost 7, with 13 bases in between. The CDR3 consists of 13 residues. CDR3 sequence reads: CASSHVILNEQYF. Here the CDR3 DNA reads TGCGCCAGCAGCCACGTAATCCTAAATGAGCAGTACTTC.

The genes are TRBV19 and TRBJ1-2; 10 bases agree with TRBD1. J lost 5 bases, V lost 5 bases, and 8 bases had no gene match. The CDR3 is 15 amino acids. Germline V gene data show CDR1 as LNHDA and CDR2 as SQIVND (reference sequence). In nucleotides, the CDR3 is TGTGCCAGTAGTTCCGGGACAGGGGCTCCGTATGGCTACACCTTC. Amino acid sequence: CASSSGTGAPYGYTF.

CDR3 bases: TGTGCCAGCAGTTCGGTCATGGGCTATGGCTACACCTTC. This codes for CASSSVMGYGYTF. The rearrangement uses TRBV28 and TRBJ1-2; D remains ambiguous. Looked up from germline, CDR1 is MDHEN and CDR2 is SYDVKM. Trimming left V 4 bases short and J 4 bases short, with 10 bases between. The CDR3 is made up of 13 amino acids.

The chain recombines TRBV7-3 with TRBJ2-3, with 10 bases identical to TRBD2. After removal of 0 bases from V and 6 bases from J, the junction contained 0 bases not matched to a gene. There are 14 residues in the CDR3. The germline V gene has CDR1 SGHTA and CDR2 FQGTGA. The chain's CDR3 is CASSLTSGGDTQYF. CDR3 DNA: TGTGCCAGCAGCTTAACTAGCGGGGGGGATACGCAGTATTTT.

This clone was detected once. V is TRBV5-1 and J is TRBJ2-7; D may be TRBD2 (6 bases). CDR3 length: 15 amino acids. Between the trimmed V and J ends, which lost 0 bases and 0 bases, there was a span of 10 bases. Germline CDR1 and CDR2: SGHRS and YFSETQ. CDR3 coding DNA: TGCGCCAGCAGCTTGGGACTCGGGGGCTCCTACGAGCAGTACTTC. Translation: CASSLGLGGSYEQYF. Full variable domain (rest looked up from reference TRBV5-1 and TRBJ2-7): KAGVTQTPRYLIKTRGQQVTLSCSPISGHRSVSWYQQTPGQGLQFLFEYFSETQRNKGNFPGRFSGRQFSNSRSEMNVSTLELGDSALYLCASSLGLGGSYEQYFGPGTRLTVT.

The rearrangement joins TRBV7-2 to TRBJ1-5; weak D call: TRBD1 (6 bases). CDR1 and CDR2 from the germline V gene are SGHTA and FQGNSA. The CDR3 runs to 14 residues. Trimming removed 5 bases at V and 10 bases at J, with 18 bases between. The CDR3 region has the DNA TGTGCCAGCAGCGACCAGGGGCTCGGGTTTCCCCAGCATTTT. Its translation: CASSDQGLGFPQHF. The variable domain in full, completed from reference TRBV7-2 and TRBJ1-5, reads GAGVSQSPSNKVTEKGKDVELRCDPISGHTALYWYRQSLGQGLEFLIYFQGNSAPDKSGLPSDRFSAERTGGSVSTLTIQRTQQEDSAVYLCASSDQGLGFPQHFGDGTRLSIL.

The chain combines TRBV19 with TRBJ1-2, with TRBD1 matching over 7 bases. The CDR3 totals 15 residues. Germline V CDR1 and CDR2: LNHDA, SQIVND (reference sequence). J lost 4 bases, V lost 4 bases, and 9 bases had no gene match. The CDR3 nucleotides read TGTGCCAGTAGTACCGGAGGGGGCAGGAGCTATGGCTACACCTTC. This gives the protein CASSTGGGRSYGYTF.

This clone showed up just a few times. The chain combines TRBV2 with TRBJ2-1; tentative D call: TRBD1 (6 bases). CDR3 size: 11 residues. Trimming cost V 6 bases and J 9 bases, with 9 bases left between them. Germline V gene lookup returns CDR1 SNHLY and CDR2 FYNNEI. CDR3 nucleotide sequence: TGTGCCAGCAGCCTACAGGGTGAGCAGTTCTTC. It yields the protein CASSLQGEQFF. Full variable domain (rest looked up from reference TRBV2 and TRBJ2-1): EPEVTQTPSHQVTQMGQEVILRCVPISNHLYFYWYRQILGQKVEFLVSFYNNEISEKSEIFDDQFSVERPDGSNFTLKIRSTKLEDSAMYFCASSLQGEQFFGPGTRLTVL.

This clone was observed a handful of times. The chain joins TRBV18 to TRBJ1-5, with D tentatively TRBD1 (5 bases). This CDR3 region has 16 residues. CDR1 KGHSH and CDR2 LQKENI come from the germline V gene. V was shortened by 3 bases and J by 2 bases, with 14 bases between the two germline ends. CDR3 sequence (DNA): TGTGCCAGCTCACCCCTGGGCGTGGGGGGCAATCAGCCCCAGCATTTT. Its translation: CASSPLGVGGNQPQHF. The full variable domain, with the rest looked up from reference TRBV18 and TRBJ1-5, is NAGVMQNPRHLVRRRGQEARLRCSPMKGHSHVYWYRQLPEEGLKFMVYLQKENIIDESGMPKERFSAEFPKEGPSILRIQQVVRGDSAAYFCASSPLGVGGNQPQHFGDGTRLSIL.

V is TRBV5-6 and J is TRBJ2-1; D possibly corresponds to TRBD1 (5 bases). V lost 1 base and J lost 0, with 8 bases in between. The CDR3 is 15 residues long. The germline CDR1 and CDR2 sequences are SGHDT and YYEEEE. CDR3 nucleotides: TGTGCCAGCAGCTTGTTCCAGGGCTCCTACAATGAGCAGTTCTTC. The encoded protein is CASSLFQGSYNEQFF. The complete variable domain, with remaining parts taken from reference TRBV5-6 and TRBJ2-1, reads DAGVTQSPTHLIKTRGQQVTLRCSPKSGHDTVSWYQQALGQGPQFIFQYYEEEERQRGNFPDRFSGHQFPNYSSELNVNALLLGDSALYLCASSLFQGSYNEQFFGPGTRLTVL.

The chain has TRBV18 and TRBJ2-2; 7 bases are shared with TRBD1. This CDR3 is built from 18 residues. Germline V gives CDR1 KGHSH, CDR2 LQKENI. J gave up 4 bases and V 2 bases, and 13 bases lay outside the gene matches. The chain's CDR3 is CASSPTDQGVGGTGELFF. The CDR3 DNA reads TGTGCCAGCTCACCAACCGATCAGGGGGTTGGAGGCACCGGGGAGCTGTTTTTT.

In its sample, this clone was seen once. The chain carries TRBV6-2 or TRBV6-3 and TRBJ1-5, with unresolved D. V dropped 2 bases and J dropped 4 bases, with 12 bases sitting between them. The CDR3 consists of 15 residues. CDR1 and CDR2 from the germline V gene are MNHEY and SVGEGT. CDR3 nucleotides: TGTGCCAGCAGTTACACCGGGATAAGAAATCAGCCCCAGCATTTT. This sequence encodes CASSYTGIRNQPQHF.

This clone has more than one count but fewer than ten. The chain carries TRBV6-5 and TRBJ1-1, with 7 bases fitting TRBD1. CDR1 is MNHEY and CDR2 is SVGAGI in the germline V gene. This CDR3 has 14 residues. With V trimmed by 4 bases and J by 4 bases, 6 bases remained unmatched. CDR3 bases: TGTGCCAGCAGTTTACACAGGGGCTCCACTGAAGCTTTCTTT. Translation: CASSLHRGSTEAFF.

V and J are TRBV6-2 or TRBV6-3 and TRBJ1-5, with a tentative D call TRBD1 (5 bases). This CDR3 contains 17 residues. In germline, CDR1 is MNHEY, CDR2 SVGEGT. V lost 2 bases to trimming and J lost 0 bases, with 14 bases between them. CDR3 sequence reads: CASSYPRRASSNQPQHF. CDR3 DNA sequence: TGTGCCAGCAGTTACCCCCGCAGGGCGTCTAGCAATCAGCCCCAGCATTTT.

V usage is TRBV6-5 and J usage is TRBJ1-5; D is unresolved. Germline CDR1 reads MNHEY; CDR2 reads SVGAGI. The CDR3 has 15 amino acids. V lost 0 bases and J 1 base, leaving 7 bases between the germline ends. This CDR3 reads CASSYSAESNQPQHF. The CDR3 nucleotides are TGTGCCAGCAGTTACTCGGCGGAAAGCAATCAGCCCCAGCATTTT.

The V gene is TRBV12-3 or TRBV12-4, the J gene TRBJ2-5; possibly TRBD2 for D (5 bases). The CDR3 has 13 residues. V shed 6 bases and J shed 2 bases, with 10 bases lying between them. CDR3 nucleotides: TGTGCCAGCAGCCGAGGGAGACAAGAGACCCAGTACTTC. This codes for CASSRGRQETQYF.

This chain links TRBV5-1 with TRBJ2-2; no reliable D call. The CDR3 is 17 residues long. The germline CDR1 and CDR2 sequences are SGHRS and YFSETQ. Trimming stripped 0 bases from V and 8 bases from J, with 20 bases between. In DNA, the CDR3 is TGCGCCAGCAGCTTGGCCGGTTTCGGATCCTTCAAGGGGGAGCTGTTTTTT. Amino acids: CASSLAGFGSFKGELFF.

V gene TRBV9 combines with J gene TRBJ1-2; D might be TRBD1 (5 bases). This CDR3 has 15 amino acids. Germline V CDR1 and CDR2: SGDLS, YYNGEE. Trimming removed 4 bases at V and 1 base at J, with 14 bases between. CDR3 nucleotide sequence: TGTGCCAGCAGCCCCACCCGGAGGGGTAACTATGGCTACACCTTC. Its translation is CASSPTRRGNYGYTF.

The chain has TRBV27 and TRBJ1-6; D perhaps matches TRBD1 (5 bases). This CDR3 is built from 16 residues. CDR1 and CDR2 (germline): MNHEY, SMNVEV (reference sequence). Trimming pared 3 bases from V and 0 bases from J, leaving 9 bases between. CDR3 coding DNA: TGTGCCAGCAGTTTCGCCGGGGGCTCCTATAATTCACCCCTCCACTTT. Translating gives CASSFAGGSYNSPLHF.

This clone was observed once. The chain combines TRBV25-1 with TRBJ2-7, with a possible D match to TRBD1 (5 bases). With 4 bases removed from V and 1 base from J, the gap between germline ends came to 14 bases. From germline, CDR1 is MGHDK and CDR2 SYGVNS. This CDR3 is built from 15 residues. In DNA form, the CDR3 reads TGTGCCAGCAGTGCTGCAGGGTCGAAATCCTACGAGCAGTACTTC. It specifies CASSAAGSKSYEQYF.

The chain recombines TRBV7-2 with TRBJ1-3; D is unclear. The CDR3 extends over 13 amino acids. Trimming shortened V by 3 bases and J by 1 base, and 4 bases separated the two germline ends. In germline, CDR1 is SGHTA, CDR2 FQGNSA. The CDR3 region is CASSFMSGNTIYF. CDR3 nucleotide sequence: TGTGCCAGCAGCTTCATGTCTGGAAACACCATATATTTT.

The rearrangement links TRBV19 to TRBJ1-3; D possibly corresponds to TRBD1 (6 bases). V was clipped by 5 bases and J by 0 bases, with 11 bases between them. This CDR3 contains 15 residues. CDR1 is LNHDA, CDR2 SQIVND, per germline (reference sequence). CDR3 region: CASSPGHSSGNTIYF. DNA of the CDR3: TGTGCCAGTAGTCCGGGACACAGCTCTGGAAACACCATATATTTT. The full variable domain, with the rest looked up from reference TRBV19 and TRBJ1-3, is DGGITQSPKYLFRKEGQNVTLSCEQNLNHDAMYWYRQDPGQGLRLIYYSQIVNDFQKGDIAEGYSVSREKKESFPLTVTSAQKNPTAFYLCASSPGHSSGNTIYFGEGSWLTVV.

The rearrangement uses TRBV19 and TRBJ1-3, with unresolved D. The length of the CDR3 is 12 residues. The germline V gene has CDR1 LNHDA and CDR2 SQIVND (reference sequence). Trimming stripped 3 bases from V and 2 bases from J, with 2 bases between. CDR3 region: CASSMTGNTIYF. CDR3 in DNA: TGTGCCAGTAGTATGACTGGAAACACCATATATTTT.

The chain has TRBV19 and TRBJ1-4; maybe TRBD1 (5 bases). The CDR3 extends over 14 amino acids. Looked up from germline, CDR1 is LNHDA and CDR2 is SQIVND (reference sequence). The ends were cut back, 6 bases at V and 5 bases at J, with 13 bases in the middle. The CDR3 coding sequence is TGTGCCAGTAGCAGAGACAGTACAAATGAAAAACTGTTTTTT. It specifies CASSRDSTNEKLFF.